Below, 23 T cell receptor beta chains from the same sample are listed, as sequenced in a study of blood T cell repertoires in COVID-19. The assay was immunoSEQ multiplex PCR, and TCRdb's table has in-frame clones only and misses some. Of fewer than 200,000 clones in the sample, less than 90% were seen once. Sequenced input: PBMCs or T cells enriched from blood (not recorded which). These receptors came from a woman in her twenties or thirties who had been exposed to COVID-19.

The J gene is TRBJ1-3, the V gene TRBV12-3 or TRBV12-4; possibly TRBD1 for D (5 bases). CDR3 length: 11 amino acids. V dropped 8 bases and J dropped 4 bases, with 6 bases sitting between them. This chain's CDR3 is CASPGGNTIYF. CDR3 nucleotide sequence: TGTGCCAGCCCAGGGGGAAACACCATATATTTT.

The chain recombines TRBV2 with TRBJ1-1; TRBD1 aligns across 7 bases. This CDR3 has 13 residues. Trimming at V came to 7 bases and at J to 3 bases, leaving 5 bases not matched to a gene. Germline V gene sequence: CDR1 SNHLY, CDR2 FYNNEI. Written as DNA, the CDR3 is TGTGCCAGCATGAGGGACAGAGACACTGAAGCTTTCTTT. It yields the protein CASMRDRDTEAFF.

For the CDR3, the DNA is TGTGCCAGCAGCTACCCCCCCGCGGGGGGTCTCCAAGAGACCCAGTACTTC. This translates into CASSYPPAGGLQETQYF. The gene calls are TRBV14 and TRBJ2-5; 8 nucleotides match TRBD2. Germline values: CDR1 SGHDN, CDR2 FVKESK. J gave up 1 base and V 5 bases, and 12 bases lay outside the gene matches. CDR3 length: 17 residues.

The chain joins TRBV4-3 to TRBJ2-7; D may be TRBD1 (6 bases). V shed 4 bases and J shed 3 bases, with 16 bases lying between them. The CDR3 totals 15 residues. Germline V gene lookup returns CDR1 LGHNA and CDR2 YSLEER. The CDR3 DNA sequence: TGCGCCAGCAGCCCCGGACAGCCCTTTGACTACGAGCAGTACTTC. As protein: CASSPGQPFDYEQYF.

The rearrangement joins TRBV12-5 to TRBJ2-3; D is possibly TRBD2 (6 bases). Looked up from germline, CDR1 is LGHNT and CDR2 is FRNRAP. CDR3 length equals 14 residues. V lost 7 bases and J lost 2, with 13 bases in between. CDR3 sequence: CASVWGVATDTQYF. The CDR3 coding sequence is TGTGCTAGTGTGTGGGGGGTCGCCACAGATACGCAGTATTTT.

This chain connects TRBV18 to TRBJ1-4, with a weak D call TRBD1 (6 bases). The germline V gene encodes CDR1 KGHSH and CDR2 LQKENI. V gave up 5 bases and J gave up 0 bases, with 16 bases separating them. The CDR3 contains 17 residues. In DNA, the CDR3 is TGTGCCAGCTCATCAAGCCGGGACACTGCAACTAATGAAAAACTGTTTTTT. This sequence encodes CASSSSRDTATNEKLFF.

The chain carries TRBV20-1 and TRBJ2-7, with D possibly being TRBD1 or TRBD2 (5 bases each). CDR1 is DFQATT, CDR2 SNEGSKA, per germline (reference sequence). V was pared by 4 bases and J by 7 bases, with 11 bases between. CDR3 length equals 11 residues. The CDR3 spells CSATEGLEQYF. CDR3 nucleotide sequence: TGCAGTGCTACAGAGGGGCTGGAGCAGTACTTC.

The V and J genes are TRBV4-1 and TRBJ1-5; 7 bases line up with TRBD1. The CDR3 contains 16 residues. V gave up 1 base and J gave up 4 bases; unmatched junction bases: 7. CDR1 is MGHRA and CDR2 is YSYEKL in the germline V gene. The CDR3 coding sequence is TGCGCCAGCAGCCAAGCTCCGACAGGGTGGAATCAGCCCCAGCATTTT. It is translated as CASSQAPTGWNQPQHF.

This CDR3 is CAIRLTGGYGYTF. The CDR3 coding sequence is TGTGCCATCAGACTGACAGGGGGCTATGGCTACACCTTC. The chain joins TRBV10-3 to TRBJ1-2, with TRBD1 matching over 9 bases. V lost 6 bases, J lost 4 bases, and 3 bases stayed unmatched. Germline-derived CDR1 and CDR2 are ENHRY and SYGVKD. The CDR3 runs 13 residues.

The chain carries TRBV7-8 and TRBJ2-7; TRBD1 agrees at 9 bases. J was trimmed by 2 bases and V by 3 bases; bases with no gene match: 8. The CDR3 length is 16 residues. Germline assignment: CDR1 SGHVS and CDR2 FQNEAQ. In DNA, the CDR3 is TGTGCCAGCAGCTTCAAGCCGGGACAGGGAGCCTACGAGCAGTACTTC. As protein: CASSFKPGQGAYEQYF. The full variable domain, its missing parts supplied by reference TRBV7-8 and TRBJ2-7, is GAGVSQSPRYKVAKRGQDVALRCDPISGHVSLFWYQQALGQGPEFLTYFQNEAQLDKSGLPSDRFFAERPEGSVSTLKIQRTQQEDSAVYLCASSFKPGQGAYEQYFGPGTRLTVT.

The chain has TRBV4-1 and TRBJ2-7, with 10 bases aligning to TRBD1. Germline V lookup: CDR1 MGHRA, CDR2 YSYEKL. This CDR3 spans 14 amino acids. With 4 bases clipped from V and 2 bases from J, the junction kept 2 bases outside the gene matches. CDR3 in DNA: TGCGCCAGCAGCCTCGGGACAGGGGCCTACGAGCAGTACTTC. Translated: CASSLGTGAYEQYF.

V gene TRBV27 combines with J gene TRBJ2-6; 9 bases agree with TRBD1. V shed 5 bases, J shed 2 bases, and the junction held 16 bases outside the gene matches. CDR1 is MNHEY and CDR2 is SMNVEV in the germline V gene (reference sequence). The CDR3 consists of 20 residues. CDR3 nucleotide sequence: TGTGCCAGCAGTCCAAGCTACCGGGACAGGGTATCCCCTGGGGCCAACGTCCTGACTTTC. Its translation: CASSPSYRDRVSPGANVLTF.

V usage is TRBV18 and J usage is TRBJ1-1; D remains ambiguous. The germline CDR1 and CDR2 sequences are KGHSH and LQKENI. V dropped 6 bases and J dropped 1 base, with 15 bases sitting between them. The CDR3 is 15 residues long. CDR3 nucleotides: TGTGCCAGCTCCCAACGTCCACGGGGGAACACTGAAGCTTTCTTT. Amino acids: CASSQRPRGNTEAFF.

V is TRBV6-5 and J is TRBJ2-5; 12 bases align to TRBD2. This CDR3 is 15 amino acids long. V lost 5 bases to trimming and J lost 4 bases; unmatched junction nucleotides: 5. CDR1 MNHEY and CDR2 SVGAGI come from the germline V gene. CDR3 in amino acids: CASSLAGGQLETQYF. The DNA for the CDR3 is TGTGCCAGCAGTCTAGCGGGGGGGCAATTAGAGACCCAGTACTTC.

This sequence joins TRBV4-1 and TRBJ2-5; TRBD1 might be the D (6 bases). This CDR3 comprises 15 residues. CDR1 and CDR2 (germline): MGHRA, YSYEKL. V lost 5 bases and J lost 4, with 17 bases in between. The CDR3 loop reads CASSTKQGWVETQYF. The CDR3 DNA is TGCGCCAGCAGCACAAAACAGGGTTGGGTAGAGACCCAGTACTTC.

The chain joins TRBV15 to TRBJ1-1; D unresolved. CDR1 is LNHNV and CDR2 is YYDKDF in the germline V gene (reference sequence). The CDR3 loop spans 15 amino acids. V was cut by 1 base and J by 1 base, with 10 bases left in between. CDR3 loop: CATSRVVEGNTEAFF. CDR3 DNA: TGTGCCACCAGCAGAGTGGTAGAGGGGAACACTGAAGCTTTCTTT. Full variable domain (outside the CDR3, taken from reference TRBV15 and TRBJ1-1): DAMVIQNPRYQVTQFGKPVTLSCSQTLNHNVMYWYQQKSSQAPKLLFHYYDKDFNNEADTPDNFQSRRPNTSFCFLDIRSPGLGDTAMYLCATSRVVEGNTEAFFGQGTRLTVV.

This rearrangement joins TRBV5-6 to TRBJ2-3, with 7 bases lining up with TRBD1. The length of the CDR3 is 17 residues. Looked up from germline, CDR1 is SGHDT and CDR2 is YYEEEE. V gave up 6 bases and J gave up 1 base; unmatched junction bases: 14. The CDR3 bases are TGTGCCAGCAACCCGTTAAAAGGGGGCAAGGGCACAGATACGCAGTATTTT. Amino acids: CASNPLKGGKGTDTQYF.

V gene TRBV28 combines with J gene TRBJ2-5; tentatively, D is TRBD1 (6 bases). CDR3 length: 17 amino acids. V gave up 5 bases and J gave up 0 bases, with 19 bases separating them. Germline CDR1 MDHEN, CDR2 SYDVKM. Written as DNA, the CDR3 is TGTGCCAGCAGTACGGGATTAGGACAGACGTACCAAGAGACCCAGTACTTC. Residues: CASSTGLGQTYQETQYF.

This sequence joins TRBV5-1 and TRBJ2-5; 8 bases match TRBD2. This CDR3 contains 17 residues. In germline, CDR1 is SGHRS, CDR2 YFSETQ. Unmatched junction bases numbered 13, after V lost 4 bases and J lost 2 bases. CDR3 protein: CASSPRFERGLQETQYF. The CDR3 DNA sequence: TGCGCCAGCAGCCCGCGTTTTGAGCGGGGGTTACAAGAGACCCAGTACTTC.

The DNA of the CDR3 is TGTGCCAGCACCCCACTTCTCGGGAGCAGAATAGGCTACACCTTC. It yields the protein CASTPLLGSRIGYTF. J is TRBJ1-2 and V is TRBV6-5, with unresolved D. The CDR3 contains 15 residues. In germline, CDR1 is MNHEY, CDR2 SVGAGI. V was trimmed by 7 bases and J by 8 bases, leaving 23 bases between them.

The rearrangement uses TRBV6-5 and TRBJ1-2, with D perhaps TRBD1 (5 bases). CDR1 is MNHEY and CDR2 is SVGAGI in the germline V gene. The CDR3 is 14 residues long. V lost 0 bases and J lost 6, with 11 bases in between. The CDR3 loop reads CASSYSGGADGYTF. In nucleotides, the CDR3 is TGTGCCAGCAGTTACTCGGGGGGAGCCGATGGCTACACCTTC.

V usage is TRBV19 and J usage is TRBJ1-2; 10 bases fit TRBD1. The ends lost 4 bases at V and 0 bases at J; junction bases unmatched: 14. CDR1 and CDR2 from the germline V gene are LNHDA and SQIVND (reference sequence). The CDR3 runs 19 residues. This CDR3 reads CASSTRTSGQGISNYGYTF. Written as DNA, the CDR3 is TGTGCCAGTAGTACCCGCACATCGGGACAGGGGATTTCTAACTATGGCTACACCTTC. The variable domain in full, with the rest retrieved from reference TRBV19 and TRBJ1-2, is DGGITQSPKYLFRKEGQNVTLSCEQNLNHDAMYWYRQDPGQGLRLIYYSQIVNDFQKGDIAEGYSVSREKKESFPLTVTSAQKNPTAFYLCASSTRTSGQGISNYGYTFGSGTRLTVV.

V is TRBV30 and J is TRBJ1-2, with D possibly being TRBD1 (6 bases). Trimming removed 0 bases from V and 4 bases from J, with 15 bases in between. The CDR3 has 15 residues. Germline V gives CDR1 GTSNPN, CDR2 SVGIG (reference sequence). The CDR3 DNA sequence: TGTGCCTGGAGTGTACGGAGTAGGGGGTTCTATGGCTACACCTTC. Its protein product is CAWSVRSRGFYGYTF.